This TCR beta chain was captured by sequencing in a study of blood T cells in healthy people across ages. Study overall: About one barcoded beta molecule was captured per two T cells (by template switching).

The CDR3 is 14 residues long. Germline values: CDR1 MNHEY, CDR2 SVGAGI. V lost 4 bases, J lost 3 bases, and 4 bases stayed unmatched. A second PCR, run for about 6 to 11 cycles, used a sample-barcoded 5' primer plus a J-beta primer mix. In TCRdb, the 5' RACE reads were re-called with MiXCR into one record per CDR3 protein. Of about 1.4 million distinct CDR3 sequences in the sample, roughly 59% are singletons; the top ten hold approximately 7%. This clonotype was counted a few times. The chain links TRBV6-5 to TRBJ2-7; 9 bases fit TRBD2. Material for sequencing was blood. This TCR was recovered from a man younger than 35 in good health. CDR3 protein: CASSSGTSLYEQYF. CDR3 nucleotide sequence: TGTGCCAGCAGTTCGGGGACTAGCCTCTACGAGCAGTACTTC.